This section outlines one T cell receptor (beta chain) sequence together with its context. Its target is unknown. The data were taken from a study of response to subunit inactivated influenza vaccine. The study, taken as a whole, reports: The authors proposed limited new T cell recruitment per seasonal influenza vaccination.

TCRdb passed the RT-PCR reads through MiXCR, listing each CDR3 protein once. The data contain hundreds of thousands of distinct CDR3 sequences, around 11% of them seen just once; the ten biggest clones take up 10% to 13%. Germline assignment: CDR1 SGHVS and CDR2 FQNEAQ. The CDR3 loop spans 13 amino acids. The V end lost 5 bases, the J end lost 5 bases, and 10 bases lay between the germline ends. This chain connects TRBV7-8 to TRBJ2-1; D gene unclear. The TCR was taken from a man in his fifties who received an inactivated influenza vaccine. The material sequenced was PBMCs from blood, taken on the day of vaccination. The CDR3 sequence: CASSRTLDNEQFF. The DNA for the CDR3 is TGTGCCAGCAGCCGCACCCTCGACAATGAGCAGTTCTTC.